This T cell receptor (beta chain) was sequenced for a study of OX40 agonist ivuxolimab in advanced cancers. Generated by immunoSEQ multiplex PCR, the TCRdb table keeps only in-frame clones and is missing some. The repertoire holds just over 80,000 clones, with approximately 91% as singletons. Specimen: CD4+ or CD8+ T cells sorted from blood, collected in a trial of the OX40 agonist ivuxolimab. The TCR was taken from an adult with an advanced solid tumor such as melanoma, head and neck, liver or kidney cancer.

CDR3 sequence (DNA): TGTGCCAGCAGCTTATTAGGGGGCCAGGCCCAAGAGACCCAGTACTTC. Its translation: CASSLLGGQAQETQYF. V is TRBV7-3 and J is TRBJ2-5, with 7 bases that match TRBD1. The CDR3 loop spans 16 amino acids. In germline, CDR1 is SGHTA, CDR2 FQGTGA. The J segment lost 1 base and the V segment lost 2 bases, leaving 7 bases of the junction unmatched.